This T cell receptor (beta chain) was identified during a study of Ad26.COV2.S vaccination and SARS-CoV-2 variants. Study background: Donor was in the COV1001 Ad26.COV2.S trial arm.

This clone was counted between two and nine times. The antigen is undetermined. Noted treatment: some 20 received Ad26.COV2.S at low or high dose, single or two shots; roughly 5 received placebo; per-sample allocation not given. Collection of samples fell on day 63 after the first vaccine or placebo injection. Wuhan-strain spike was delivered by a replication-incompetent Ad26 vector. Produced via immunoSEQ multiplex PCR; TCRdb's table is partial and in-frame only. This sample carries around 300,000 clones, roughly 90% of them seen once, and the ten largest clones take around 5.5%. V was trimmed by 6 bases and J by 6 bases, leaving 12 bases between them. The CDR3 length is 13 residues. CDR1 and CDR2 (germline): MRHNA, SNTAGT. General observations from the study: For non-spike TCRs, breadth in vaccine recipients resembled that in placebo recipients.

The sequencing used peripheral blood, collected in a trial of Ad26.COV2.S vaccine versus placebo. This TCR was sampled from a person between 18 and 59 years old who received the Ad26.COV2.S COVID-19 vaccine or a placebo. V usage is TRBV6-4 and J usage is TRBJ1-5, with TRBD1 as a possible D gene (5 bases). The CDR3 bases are TGTGCCAGCAGCGCCGGGGGAGGTCAGCCCCAGCATTTT. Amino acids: CASSAGGGQPQHF.